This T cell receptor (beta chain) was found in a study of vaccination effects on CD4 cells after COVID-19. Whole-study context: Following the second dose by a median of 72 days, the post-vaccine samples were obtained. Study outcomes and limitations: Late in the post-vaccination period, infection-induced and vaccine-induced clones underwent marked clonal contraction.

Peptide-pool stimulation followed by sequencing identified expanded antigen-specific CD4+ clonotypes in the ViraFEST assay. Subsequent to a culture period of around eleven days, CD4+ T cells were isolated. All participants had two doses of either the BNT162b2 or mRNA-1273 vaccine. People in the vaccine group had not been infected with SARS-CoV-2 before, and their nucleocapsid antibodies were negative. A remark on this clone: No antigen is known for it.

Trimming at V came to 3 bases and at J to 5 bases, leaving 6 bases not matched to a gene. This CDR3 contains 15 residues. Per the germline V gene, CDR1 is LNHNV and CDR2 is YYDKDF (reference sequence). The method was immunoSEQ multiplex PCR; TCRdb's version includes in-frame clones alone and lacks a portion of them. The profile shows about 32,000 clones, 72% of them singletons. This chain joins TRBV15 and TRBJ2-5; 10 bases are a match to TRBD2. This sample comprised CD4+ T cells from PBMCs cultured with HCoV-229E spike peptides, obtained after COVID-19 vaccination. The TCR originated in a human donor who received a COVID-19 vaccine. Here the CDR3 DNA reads TGTGCCACCAGCAGGGAGCGGGAGGGTTGGGAGACCCAGTACTTC. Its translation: CATSREREGWETQYF.